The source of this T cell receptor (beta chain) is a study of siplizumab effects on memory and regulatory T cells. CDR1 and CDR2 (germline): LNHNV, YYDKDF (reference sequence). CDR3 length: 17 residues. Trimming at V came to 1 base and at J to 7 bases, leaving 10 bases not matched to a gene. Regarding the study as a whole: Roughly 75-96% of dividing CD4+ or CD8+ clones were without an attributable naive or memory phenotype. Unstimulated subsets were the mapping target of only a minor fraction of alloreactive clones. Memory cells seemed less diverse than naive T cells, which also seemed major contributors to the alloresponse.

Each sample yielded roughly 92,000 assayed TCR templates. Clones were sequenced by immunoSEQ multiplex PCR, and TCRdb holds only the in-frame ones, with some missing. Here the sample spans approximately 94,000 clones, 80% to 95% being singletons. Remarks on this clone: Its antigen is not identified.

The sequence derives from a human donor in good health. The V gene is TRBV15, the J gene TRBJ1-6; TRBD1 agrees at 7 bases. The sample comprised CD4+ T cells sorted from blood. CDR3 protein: CATSRVSTGPWNSPLHF. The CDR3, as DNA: TGTGCCACCAGCAGAGTCTCGACAGGGCCTTGGAATTCACCCCTCCACTTT.